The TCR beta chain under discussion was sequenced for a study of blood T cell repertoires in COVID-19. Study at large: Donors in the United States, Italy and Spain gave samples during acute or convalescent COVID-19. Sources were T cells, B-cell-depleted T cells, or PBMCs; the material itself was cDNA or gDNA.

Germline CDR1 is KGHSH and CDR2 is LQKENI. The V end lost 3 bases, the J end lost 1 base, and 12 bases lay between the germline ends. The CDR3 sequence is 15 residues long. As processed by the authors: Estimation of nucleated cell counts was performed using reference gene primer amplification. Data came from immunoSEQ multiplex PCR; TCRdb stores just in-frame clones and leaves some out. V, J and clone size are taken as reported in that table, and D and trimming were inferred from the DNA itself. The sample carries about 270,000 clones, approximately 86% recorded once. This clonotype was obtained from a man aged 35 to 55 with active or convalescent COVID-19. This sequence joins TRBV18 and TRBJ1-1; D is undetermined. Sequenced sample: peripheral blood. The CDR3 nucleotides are TGTGCCAGCTCACCTTTCGACAATCAGAACACTGAAGCTTTCTTT. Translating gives CASSPFDNQNTEAFF. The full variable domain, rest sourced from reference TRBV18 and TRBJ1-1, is NAGVMQNPRHLVRRRGQEARLRCSPMKGHSHVYWYRQLPEEGLKFMVYLQKENIIDESGMPKERFSAEFPKEGPSILRIQQVVRGDSAAYFCASSPFDNQNTEAFFGQGTRLTVV.